Shown below are 24 T cell receptor beta chains from a single sample sequenced in a study of Ad26.COV2.S vaccination and SARS-CoV-2 variants. Assay used: immunoSEQ multiplex PCR; TCRdb lists only in-frame clones, some missing. The sample holds over 350,000 clones, around nine tenths seen once. Regarding treatment: 15 to 20 received Ad26.COV2.S at low or high dose, single or two shots; about 5 received placebo; per-sample allocation not given. Repertoires come from day 63 after the first vaccine or placebo injection. Sequencing used peripheral blood, obtained in a trial of Ad26.COV2.S vaccine versus placebo. These receptors came from a person aged 18-65 years who received the Ad26.COV2.S COVID-19 vaccine or a placebo.

About this clone itself: Other DNA variants within this sample encode the same CDR3. J is TRBJ1-4 and V is TRBV6-5, with D maybe TRBD1 (5 bases). Germline CDR1 reads MNHEY; CDR2 reads SVGAGI. This CDR3 spans 13 amino acids. V lost 5 bases and J lost 4, with 8 bases in between. This CDR3 is CASSRDRNEKLFF. CDR3 coding DNA: TGTGCCAGCAGTAGGGACCGTAATGAAAAACTGTTTTTT.

This clone has just a few counts. The V and J genes are TRBV12-3 or TRBV12-4 and TRBJ1-5; no reliable D call. This CDR3 is 11 amino acids long. Trimming shortened V by 5 bases and J by 11 bases, and 10 bases separated the two germline ends. The CDR3 DNA is TGTGCCAGCAGTCCAGGTTGGACCCAGCATTTT. Translation gives CASSPGWTQHF.

This chain connects TRBV20-1 to TRBJ1-1; D gene ambiguous. The CDR3 has 11 amino acids. Germline V gives CDR1 DFQATT, CDR2 SNEGSKA (reference sequence). Deletions cut 5 bases from V and 3 bases from J, with 7 bases between. The CDR3: CSAPEHTEAFF. The CDR3 DNA follows: TGCAGTGCTCCGGAGCACACTGAAGCTTTCTTT.

The chain couples TRBV5-8 to TRBJ1-6; 7 bases line up with TRBD1. The J segment lost 3 bases and the V segment lost 3 bases, leaving 3 bases of the junction unmatched. CDR3 length: 15 residues. Germline CDR1 is SGHTS and CDR2 is YDEGEE. The CDR3 DNA reads TGTGCCAGCAGCTCTGACAGGGACTATAATTCACCCCTCCACTTT. Its translation is CASSSDRDYNSPLHF.

This chain joins TRBV5-1 and TRBJ2-3; D may be TRBD1 or TRBD2 (7 bases each). The CDR3 covers 15 residues. Germline-derived CDR1 and CDR2 are SGHRS and YFSETQ. V was pared by 7 bases and J by 1 base, with 16 bases between. The CDR3 sequence: CASRTGAGGTDTQYF. CDR3 in DNA: TGCGCCAGCCGAACAGGGGCGGGGGGCACAGATACGCAGTATTTT.

V gene TRBV5-6 combines with J gene TRBJ2-7; D is unresolved. The CDR3 is 12 residues long. Per germline, CDR1 SGHDT and CDR2 YYEEEE. Trimming left V 2 bases short and J 6 bases short, with 9 bases between. For the CDR3, the DNA is TGTGCCAGCAGCTTTTCCGGGCTCGAGCAGTACTTC. Its protein is CASSFSGLEQYF.

Only a few counts were recorded for this clone. The chain has TRBV2 and TRBJ1-5; no clear D gene. CDR3 size: 13 residues. Germline V lookup: CDR1 SNHLY, CDR2 FYNNEI. The V gene lost 6 bases and the J gene lost 7 bases, with 13 bases spanning the gap. The CDR3 protein is CASRETEGQPQHF. The CDR3 DNA follows: TGTGCCAGCAGAGAGACGGAAGGCCAGCCCCAGCATTTT. The whole variable domain, filled in from reference TRBV2 and TRBJ1-5, reads EPEVTQTPSHQVTQMGQEVILRCVPISNHLYFYWYRQILGQKVEFLVSFYNNEISEKSEIFDDQFSVERPDGSNFTLKIRSTKLEDSAMYFCASRETEGQPQHFGDGTRLSIL.

The V gene is TRBV2, the J gene TRBJ1-4, with 8 bases that match TRBD1. The CDR3 runs 14 residues. Trimming removed 6 bases from V and 6 bases from J; junction bases left unmatched: 6. The germline V gene encodes CDR1 SNHLY and CDR2 FYNNEI. Written as DNA, the CDR3 is TGTGCCAGCAGCGCCACAGGGGGGTATGAAAAACTGTTTTTT. Residues: CASSATGGYEKLFF.

J is TRBJ2-1 and V is TRBV19; no firm D call. The CDR3 is made up of 15 amino acids. V gave up 4 bases and J gave up 7 bases, with 17 bases separating them. The germline V gene has CDR1 LNHDA and CDR2 SQIVND (reference sequence). The CDR3 coding sequence is TGTGCCAGTAGTACCTCACACCCCTTGGGGAATGAGCAGTTCTTC. Its translation: CASSTSHPLGNEQFF.

This clone appeared a single time. The CDR3 sequence is CASSPRQGDGYTF. CDR3 DNA sequence: TGCGCCAGCAGCCCCCGACAGGGTGATGGCTACACCTTC. The chain recombines TRBV4-3 with TRBJ1-2; 7 bases match TRBD1. Germline assignment: CDR1 LGHNA and CDR2 YSLEER. J gave up 6 bases and V 4 bases, and 5 bases lay outside the gene matches. The CDR3 has 13 residues.

The chain employs TRBV11-2 and TRBJ1-1; 7 bases map to TRBD1. The CDR3 consists of 13 residues. With V trimmed by 4 bases and J by 11 bases, 10 bases remained unmatched. The V gene's germline CDR1 is SGHAT and CDR2 FQNNGV. The CDR3 region has the DNA TGTGCCAGCAGCTCCGGGCGGACAGGTCAGGCTTTCTTT. Protein product: CASSSGRTGQAFF. Full variable domain (missing parts from reference TRBV11-2 and TRBJ1-1): EAGVAQSPRYKIIEKRQSVAFWCNPISGHATLYWYQQILGQGPKLLIQFQNNGVVDDSQLPKDRFSAERLKGVDSTLKIQPAKLEDSAVYLCASSSGRTGQAFFGQGTRLTVV.

The chain uses TRBV9 and TRBJ1-3; TRBD1 matches 8 bases. Germline V lookup: CDR1 SGDLS, CDR2 YYNGEE. CDR3 length: 13 residues. The trim removed 0 bases at V and 8 bases at J, leaving 1 base unmatched. The CDR3 region is CASSVDRGDTIYF. CDR3 DNA sequence: TGTGCCAGCAGCGTAGACAGGGGGGACACCATATATTTT.

CDR3 bases: TGTGCCTGGAGTGTGCGCCAGGGTTTAGCTGGGGCCAACGTCCTGACTTTC. Translated, it gives CAWSVRQGLAGANVLTF. The chain has TRBV30 and TRBJ2-6; a weak D match, TRBD1 (5 bases). Trimming pared 0 bases from V and 2 bases from J, leaving 14 bases between. The germline V gene has CDR1 GTSNPN and CDR2 SVGIG (reference sequence). This CDR3 is built from 17 residues.

The chain joins TRBV20-1 to TRBJ1-1; unclear D gene. The V end was cut by 3 bases, the J end by 4 bases, with 9 bases between. The CDR3 is 12 residues long. Germline V CDR1 and CDR2: DFQATT, SNEGSKA (reference sequence). CDR3 DNA: TGCAGTGCTAGTAGGCAGAGCACTGAAGCTTTCTTT. Encoded protein: CSASRQSTEAFF.

This chain connects TRBV6-5 to TRBJ2-2; D might be TRBD1 (5 bases). Trimming took 0 bases from V and 6 from J, leaving 11 bases between them. Germline V gene lookup returns CDR1 MNHEY and CDR2 SVGAGI. The CDR3 loop spans 15 amino acids. CDR3 nucleotide sequence: TGTGCCAGCAGTTACTCGACTCTAGGGGCCGGGGAGCTGTTTTTT. This gives the protein CASSYSTLGAGELFF.

Written as DNA, the CDR3 is TGCGCCAGCAGCCAAGAAGCCAGGGCCGACTATGGCTACACCTTC. Protein product: CASSQEARADYGYTF. The genes are TRBV4-1 and TRBJ1-2; perhaps TRBD1 as D (5 bases). V was clipped by 0 bases and J by 3 bases, with 11 bases between them. The CDR3 runs 15 residues. CDR1 is MGHRA, CDR2 YSYEKL, per germline.

The chain combines TRBV28 with TRBJ1-2, with a tentative D call TRBD1 (6 bases). V was cut by 5 bases and J by 4 bases, with 11 bases left in between. Germline V lookup: CDR1 MDHEN, CDR2 SYDVKM. This CDR3 spans 13 amino acids. The CDR3 DNA is TGTGCCAGCAGTGCAGGGGAAGGCTATGGCTACACCTTC. Protein product: CASSAGEGYGYTF.

The genes are TRBV19 and TRBJ2-2; D possibly corresponds to TRBD1 (5 bases). This CDR3 is 15 amino acids long. The V gene lost 4 bases and the J gene lost 5 bases, with 14 bases spanning the gap. From germline, CDR1 is LNHDA and CDR2 SQIVND (reference sequence). Written as DNA, the CDR3 is TGTGCCAGTAGTACACCGATCAGGGTTACCGGGGAGCTGTTTTTT. Translation: CASSTPIRVTGELFF.

This chain uses TRBV5-1 with TRBJ1-1; unclear D gene. V was cut by 2 bases and J by 0 bases, with 5 bases left in between. CDR3 length equals 13 residues. Germline-derived CDR1 and CDR2 are SGHRS and YFSETQ. This CDR3 reads CASSFDVNTEAFF. DNA of the CDR3: TGCGCCAGCAGCTTCGACGTGAACACTGAAGCTTTCTTT.

About this clone: This same CDR3 is encoded by further DNA sequences in the sample. This sequence joins TRBV29-1 and TRBJ1-1; D gene ambiguous. Germline lookup yields CDR1 SQVTM and CDR2 ANQGSEA. The length of the CDR3 is 10 residues. With 4 bases removed from V and 3 bases from J, the gap between germline ends came to 3 bases. As DNA, the CDR3 is TGCAGCGTTGGCGACACTGAAGCTTTCTTT. Protein product: CSVGDTEAFF.

The chain combines TRBV7-9 with TRBJ2-7; D is unresolved. This CDR3 is 13 amino acids long. V shed 5 bases and J shed 3 bases, with 11 bases lying between them. Germline V gene lookup returns CDR1 SEHNR and CDR2 FQNEAQ (reference sequence). In nucleotides, the CDR3 is TGTGCCAGCAGCCGTTCCGAGGACTACGAGCAGTACTTC. Its translation is CASSRSEDYEQYF.

The chain couples TRBV25-1 to TRBJ2-7; 8 nucleotides agree with TRBD2. Looked up from germline, CDR1 is MGHDK and CDR2 is SYGVNS. This CDR3 region has 14 residues. Losses at the gene ends were 4 bases for V and 6 bases for J; bases not matched to a gene: 8. CDR3 DNA: TGTGCCAGCAGTGTCACGGGGGGGACCGGCGAGCAGTACTTC. Encoded protein: CASSVTGGTGEQYF.

This sequence joins TRBV6-5 and TRBJ1-5; D not certain. The germline V gene has CDR1 MNHEY and CDR2 SVGAGI. The germline V and J ends were trimmed by 8 bases and 4 bases, with 15 bases remaining between them. The CDR3 has 14 amino acids. CDR3 protein: CASSRGRENQPQHF. Here the CDR3 DNA reads TGTGCCAGCTCCCGAGGGCGCGAAAATCAGCCCCAGCATTTT.

V and J are TRBV10-3 and TRBJ1-1, with TRBD1 as a possible D gene (6 bases). CDR1 is ENHRY, CDR2 SYGVKD, per germline. The V end was cut by 3 bases, the J end by 4 bases, with 15 bases between. The CDR3 loop spans 15 amino acids. Written as DNA, the CDR3 is TGTGCCATCAGTGACCGGGACAAGAACGGCACTGAAGCTTTCTTT. It translates to CAISDRDKNGTEAFF.